The clone carrying this TCR beta chain has a handful of counts. Its target is unknown. The authors ran a second PCR of roughly 6 to 11 cycles using a sample-barcoded 5' primer and a J-beta primer mix. TCRdb itself ran the 5' RACE reads through MiXCR, one entry per CDR3 protein. The table has roughly 800,000 distinct CDR3 sequences, roughly 60% seen once. Trimming removed 6 bases from V and 5 bases from J; junction bases left unmatched: 3. This CDR3 has 12 amino acids. Germline-derived CDR1 and CDR2 are DFQATT and SNEGSKA (reference sequence). This sample was taken from a study of blood T cells in healthy people across ages. Findings and caveats of the study: A strong correlation was seen between TCR beta diversity and naive T cell percentage.

Input material: blood. The origin of this receptor is a young man in good health. The chain has TRBV20-1 and TRBJ2-3; 9 bases line up with TRBD1. The CDR3 region has the DNA TGCAGTGCCCAGGACAGGGGAGATACGCAGTATTTT. It specifies CSAQDRGDTQYF.